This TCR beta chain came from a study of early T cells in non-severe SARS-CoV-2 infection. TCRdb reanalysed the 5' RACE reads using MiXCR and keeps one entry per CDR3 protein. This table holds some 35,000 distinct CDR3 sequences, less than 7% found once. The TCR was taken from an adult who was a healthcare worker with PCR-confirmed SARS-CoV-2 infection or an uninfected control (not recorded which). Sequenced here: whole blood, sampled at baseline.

CDR3 sequence reads: CASSYSDGANVLTF. As DNA, the CDR3 is TGTGCCAGCAGTTACAGCGATGGGGCCAACGTCCTGACTTTC. The rearrangement uses TRBV6-2 or TRBV6-3 and TRBJ2-6; D unclear. Trimming cost V 2 bases and J 3 bases, with 5 bases left between them. The CDR3 contains 14 residues. Germline V gene data show CDR1 as MNHEY and CDR2 as SVGEGT.